A single sample is the source of the 21 T cell receptor beta chains below, sequenced in a study of cytomegalovirus exposure and HLA in healthy donors. The PCR made use of 60 Vbeta and 13 Jbeta primers. Data came from immunoSEQ multiplex PCR; TCRdb stores just in-frame clones and leaves some out. The sample lists under 250,000 clones; roughly four fifths were seen once. Sequencing was carried out using PBMCs. These receptor sequences come from a woman between 40 and 50 years old in good health and CMV-seronegative.

This chain links TRBV7-9 with TRBJ1-2, with no clear D. The CDR3 runs to 11 residues. The ends were cut back, 2 bases at V and 6 bases at J, with 4 bases in the middle. The germline V gene has CDR1 SEHNR and CDR2 FQNEAQ (reference sequence). The CDR3 sequence: CASSLTDGYTF. Here the CDR3 DNA reads TGTGCCAGCAGCTTAACGGATGGCTACACCTTC.

This chain uses TRBV6-5 with TRBJ2-1, with 14 positions matching TRBD2. Germline V gene lookup returns CDR1 MNHEY and CDR2 SVGAGI. Trimming cost V 8 bases and J 1 base; bases outside gene matches: 1. The CDR3 contains 15 residues. The CDR3 sequence: CASRLAGGSYNEQFF. For the CDR3, the DNA is TGTGCCAGCCGACTAGCGGGAGGGTCCTACAATGAGCAGTTCTTC.

J is TRBJ2-7 and V is TRBV9; maybe TRBD1 (6 bases). The CDR3 runs to 15 residues. The germline V and J ends were trimmed by 0 bases and 4 bases, with 14 bases remaining between them. From germline, CDR1 is SGDLS and CDR2 YYNGEE. The CDR3 nucleotides read TGTGCCAGCAGCGTAGCTACAGGGACCCCTTACGAGCAGTACTTC. As protein: CASSVATGTPYEQYF. Together with reference TRBV9 and TRBJ2-7, the CDR3 gives the full variable domain: DSGVTQTPKHLITATGQRVTLRCSPRSGDLSVYWYQQSLDQGLQFLIQYYNGEERAKGNILERFSAQQFPDLHSELNLSSLELGDSALYFCASSVATGTPYEQYFGPGTRLTVT.

This rearrangement joins TRBV27 to TRBJ1-2; D is ambiguous. Germline CDR1 and CDR2: MNHEY and SMNVEV (reference sequence). The CDR3 contains 14 residues. The V end was cut by 5 bases, the J end by 2 bases, with 12 bases between. The CDR3 DNA is TGTGCCAGCAGTGGGGTGTCGGGGAACTATGGCTACACCTTC. Its translation: CASSGVSGNYGYTF.

This clone came up a few times. The chain recombines TRBV5-1 with TRBJ2-7; D possibly corresponds to TRBD1 (6 bases). The ends were cut back, 0 bases at V and 6 bases at J, with 16 bases in the middle. Germline-derived CDR1 and CDR2 are SGHRS and YFSETQ. CDR3 length equals 15 residues. CDR3 bases: TGCGCCAGCAGCTTGGCCCCAGGGGCGGCCCCCGAGCAGTACTTC. Translation: CASSLAPGAAPEQYF.

V usage is TRBV12-5 and J usage is TRBJ1-4, with 7 bases that match TRBD1. Germline V gives CDR1 LGHNT, CDR2 FRNRAP. The J segment lost 6 bases and the V segment lost 1 base, leaving 5 bases of the junction unmatched. The CDR3 extends over 15 amino acids. CDR3 residues: CASGLDGQAYEKLFF. The CDR3 DNA is TGTGCTAGTGGTTTGGATGGACAGGCTTATGAAAAACTGTTTTTT. Based on the CDR3 plus reference TRBV12-5 and TRBJ1-4, the full variable domain is DARVTQTPRHKVTEMGQEVTMRCQPILGHNTVFWYRQTMMQGLELLAYFRNRAPLDDSGMPKDRFSAEMPDATLATLKIQPSEPRDSAVYFCASGLDGQAYEKLFFGSGTQLSVL.

The genes are TRBV27 and TRBJ2-7, with 9 positions matching TRBD2. CDR3 length equals 14 residues. CDR1 is MNHEY, CDR2 SMNVEV, per germline (reference sequence). Trimming at V came to 5 bases and at J to 5 bases, leaving 7 bases not matched to a gene. This CDR3 reads CASSPSGTWHEQYF. The DNA of the CDR3 is TGTGCCAGCAGTCCTAGCGGGACGTGGCACGAGCAGTACTTC.

This sequence joins TRBV2 and TRBJ1-2; D remains ambiguous. CDR3 length: 13 residues. CDR1 is SNHLY, CDR2 FYNNEI, per germline. Trimming stripped 2 bases from V and 4 bases from J, with 8 bases between. CDR3 amino acids: CASSELGSYGYTF. Here the CDR3 DNA reads TGTGCCAGCAGTGAACTGGGGAGCTATGGCTACACCTTC.

The chain recombines TRBV12-5 with TRBJ1-4; D gene ambiguous. The V end lost 2 bases, the J end lost 5 bases, and 6 bases lay between the germline ends. CDR1 LGHNT and CDR2 FRNRAP come from the germline V gene. CDR3 length equals 13 residues. CDR3 region: CASGLPLNEKLFF. CDR3 DNA: TGTGCTAGTGGTTTGCCTCTAAATGAAAAACTGTTTTTT.

The chain combines TRBV19 with TRBJ2-7; TRBD1 aligns across 10 bases. The CDR3 consists of 14 residues. Germline loops: CDR1 LNHDA, CDR2 SQIVND (reference sequence). With V trimmed by 3 bases and J by 2 bases, 1 base remained unmatched. CDR3 loop: CASSIGTGAYEQYF. Written as DNA, the CDR3 is TGTGCCAGTAGTATTGGGACAGGGGCCTACGAGCAGTACTTC.

V gene TRBV13 combines with J gene TRBJ2-1; D is perhaps TRBD2 (6 bases). The CDR3 loop spans 15 amino acids. Germline V gene data show CDR1 as PRHDT and CDR2 as FYEKMQ (reference sequence). V was clipped by 8 bases and J by 4 bases, with 18 bases between them. The CDR3 here is CASQLNREPYNEQFF. The CDR3 DNA follows: TGTGCCAGCCAACTCAACCGGGAGCCATACAATGAGCAGTTCTTC.

This chain links TRBV27 with TRBJ2-5; D possibly corresponds to TRBD1 (5 bases). The V gene's germline CDR1 is MNHEY and CDR2 SMNVEV (reference sequence). This CDR3 contains 18 residues. Trimming left V 2 bases short and J 0 bases short, with 19 bases between. CDR3 DNA sequence: TGTGCCAGCAGTTTAGGTACAGGTTTAACGGTGGACCAAGAGACCCAGTACTTC. Translating it yields CASSLGTGLTVDQETQYF.

This clone appeared once. The genes are TRBV19 and TRBJ2-1, with 11 nucleotides matching TRBD1. With 4 bases clipped from V and 4 bases from J, the junction kept 3 bases outside the gene matches. Germline V gives CDR1 LNHDA, CDR2 SQIVND (reference sequence). The CDR3 is made up of 15 amino acids. DNA of the CDR3: TGTGCCAGTAGTACTGGACAGGGGGCTTACAATGAGCAGTTCTTC. Translated, it gives CASSTGQGAYNEQFF.

The chain has TRBV28 and TRBJ2-3; D is perhaps TRBD2 (5 bases). V lost 1 base and J lost 0, with 11 bases in between. This CDR3 spans 16 amino acids. From germline, CDR1 is MDHEN and CDR2 SYDVKM. CDR3 sequence: CASSLSGAGSTDTQYF. CDR3 coding DNA: TGTGCCAGCAGTTTATCGGGTGCGGGTAGCACAGATACGCAGTATTTT.

The chain is built from TRBV7-2 and TRBJ2-7; 9 bases align to TRBD2. The CDR3 has 15 amino acids. Germline loops: CDR1 SGHTA, CDR2 FQGNSA. V trimming: 3 bases; J trimming: 3 bases; junction bases outside the gene matches: 6. The CDR3 sequence: CASSFSWTSVYEQYF. CDR3 in DNA: TGTGCCAGCAGCTTTTCTTGGACTAGCGTCTACGAGCAGTACTTC.

CDR3 DNA sequence: TGTGCCAGCAGCGCACGCCCGGGACAGGTGTCCTACGAGCAGTACTTC. Its protein product is CASSARPGQVSYEQYF. The chain has TRBV7-2 and TRBJ2-7; the match to TRBD1 covers 8 bases. Germline assignment: CDR1 SGHTA and CDR2 FQGNSA. This CDR3 spans 16 amino acids. Germline trimming cut 5 bases from V and 1 base from J; bases unmatched to any gene: 10.

This clone turned up a few times. This chain links TRBV9 with TRBJ2-7; 9 bases line up with TRBD1. The CDR3 covers 13 residues. V was clipped by 0 bases and J by 6 bases; unmatched bases: 1. Germline lookup yields CDR1 SGDLS and CDR2 YYNGEE. The CDR3 DNA is TGTGCCAGCAGCGTAGACAGGGGGCTCGAGCAGTACTTC. Protein: CASSVDRGLEQYF.

This chain uses TRBV4-2 with TRBJ2-1, with D possibly being TRBD2 (5 bases). V was shortened by 1 base and J by 3 bases, with 13 bases between the two germline ends. The CDR3 contains 16 residues. The germline CDR1 and CDR2 sequences are LGHNA and YNFKEQ. CDR3 residues: CASSQGRGLFYNEQFF. CDR3 nucleotides: TGTGCCAGCAGCCAAGGGAGAGGACTCTTCTACAATGAGCAGTTCTTC.

CDR3 residues: CAWSVLRSLALAGTETQYF. The CDR3 bases are TGTGCCTGGAGTGTCCTGAGGTCACTGGCACTAGCGGGTACAGAGACCCAGTACTTC. The chain has TRBV30 and TRBJ2-5; 9 nucleotides line up with TRBD2. CDR1 is GTSNPN and CDR2 is SVGIG in the germline V gene (reference sequence). V lost 0 bases, J lost 4 bases, and 18 bases stayed unmatched. The length of the CDR3 is 19 residues.

V and J are TRBV18 and TRBJ1-2, with 7 bases aligning to TRBD1. Per the germline V gene, CDR1 is KGHSH and CDR2 is LQKENI. The V and J ends lost 4 bases and 5 bases, in that order; junction bases with no gene match: 10. This CDR3 has 15 residues. CDR3 in DNA: TGTGCCAGCTCACGGACCGGGACAGAGGATTATGGCTACACCTTC. The encoded protein is CASSRTGTEDYGYTF.

The rearrangement links TRBV11-2 to TRBJ2-7, with 11 bases that match TRBD2. Germline V lookup: CDR1 SGHAT, CDR2 FQNNGV. The CDR3 contains 16 residues. V shed 0 bases and J 6 bases; nucleotides not matched to a gene: 7. The CDR3 DNA is TGTGCCAGCAGCTTAGATTTTAGCGGGAGGGCCTCCGAGCAGTACTTC. Translating it yields CASSLDFSGRASEQYF.